This section outlines one T cell receptor beta chain sequence together with its context. A multiplex PCR was run with 60 Vbeta primers and 13 Jbeta primers. Sequenced by immunoSEQ multiplex PCR; TCRdb stores in-frame clones only, minus some. The sample has about 180,000 clones; about three quarters are singletons. CDR1 is MNHNS, CDR2 SASEGT, per germline. This CDR3 is built from 14 residues. The V gene end was trimmed by 5 bases and the J gene end by 7 bases; junction bases not matched to a gene: 3. This sample stems from a study of cytomegalovirus exposure and HLA in healthy donors. Across the whole study: For the approximately 390 genotyped donors, about 79% fell within the Caucasian-associated ancestry cluster.

Sequencing was done on a sample of PBMCs. This clonotype was obtained from a man in his forties or fifties in good health and CMV-seronegative. V usage is TRBV6-1 and J usage is TRBJ2-3; TRBD2 matches at 13 bases. In DNA form, the CDR3 reads TGTGCCAGCAGTCGGACTAGCGGGAGTAATACGCAGTATTTT. Its protein is CASSRTSGSNTQYF.